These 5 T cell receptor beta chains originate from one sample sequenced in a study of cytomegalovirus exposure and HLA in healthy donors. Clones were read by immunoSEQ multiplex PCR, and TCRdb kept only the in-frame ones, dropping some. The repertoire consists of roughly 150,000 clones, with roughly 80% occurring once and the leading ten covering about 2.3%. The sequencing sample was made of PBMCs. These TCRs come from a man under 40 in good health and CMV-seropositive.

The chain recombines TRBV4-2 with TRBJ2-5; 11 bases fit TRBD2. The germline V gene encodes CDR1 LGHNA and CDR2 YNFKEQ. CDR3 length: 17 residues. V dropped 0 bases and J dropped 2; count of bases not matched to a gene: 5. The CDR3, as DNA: TGTGCCAGCAGCCAAGAAGAACTAGCGGGGGCTCAAGAGACCCAGTACTTC. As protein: CASSQEELAGAQETQYF.

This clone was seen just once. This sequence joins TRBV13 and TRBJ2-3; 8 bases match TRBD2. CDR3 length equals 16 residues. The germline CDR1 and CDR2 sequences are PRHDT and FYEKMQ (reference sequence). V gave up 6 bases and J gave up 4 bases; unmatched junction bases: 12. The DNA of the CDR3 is TGTGCCAGCAGGTTTGGGGGGCCGGGAGGGCCAGATACGCAGTATTTT. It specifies CASRFGGPGGPDTQYF.

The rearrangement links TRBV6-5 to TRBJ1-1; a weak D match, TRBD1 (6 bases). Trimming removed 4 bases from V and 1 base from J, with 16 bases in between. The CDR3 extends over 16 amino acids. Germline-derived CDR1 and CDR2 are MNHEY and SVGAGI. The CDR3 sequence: CASSFGTLNRNTEAFF. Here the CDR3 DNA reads TGTGCCAGCAGTTTCGGGACACTTAACAGGAACACTGAAGCTTTCTTT.

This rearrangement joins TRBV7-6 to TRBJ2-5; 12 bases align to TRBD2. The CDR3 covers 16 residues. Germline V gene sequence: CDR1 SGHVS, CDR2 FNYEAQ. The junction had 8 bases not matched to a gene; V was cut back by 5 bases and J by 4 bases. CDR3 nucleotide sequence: TGTGCCAGCAGCCTACTAGCGGGGGGTGGCGGAGAGACCCAGTACTTC. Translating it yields CASSLLAGGGGETQYF.

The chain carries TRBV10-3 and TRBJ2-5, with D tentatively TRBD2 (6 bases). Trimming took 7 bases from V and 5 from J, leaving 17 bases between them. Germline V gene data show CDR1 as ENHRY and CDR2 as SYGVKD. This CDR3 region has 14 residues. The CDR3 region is CAINPGGLWETQYF. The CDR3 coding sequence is TGTGCCATCAACCCTGGAGGACTATGGGAGACCCAGTACTTC.